The T cell receptor beta chain described here comes from a study of identical twins. Findings of the study overall: Sharing of beta out-of-frame sequences by twins showed a weaker excess. The study found that models underestimated out-of-frame TCR alpha sharing in monozygotic twins.

This CDR3 region has 14 residues. The ends were cut back, 7 bases at V and 3 bases at J, with 16 bases in the middle. Per the germline V gene, CDR1 is SNHLY and CDR2 is FYNNEI. This clonotype was seen only once. Antigen specificity is unknown. TCRdb recomputed calls from the 5' RACE reads with MiXCR, one row per CDR3 protein. The data contain 400,000 to 600,000 distinct CDR3 sequences, approximately 20% of them singletons. Separately, the same data were catalogued under a study of yellow fever vaccine responses in identical twins.

The chain joins TRBV2 to TRBJ2-7; D tentatively fits TRBD1 or TRBD2 (5 bases each). This receptor was taken from a woman aged 18-30 years in good health. The specimen sequenced was CD4+ T cells sorted from blood. The CDR3 nucleotides read TGTGCCAGCACTACCGAGGGGAGTTTCTACGAGCAGTACGTC. Amino acids: CASTTEGSFYEQYV.